The 3 T cell receptor beta chains below were found in one sample sequenced in a study of CD8 T cells in ankylosing spondylitis. Study-level points and caveats: Apparently characteristic of ankylosing spondylitis blood was a TCR beta motif (eight highly homologous variants).

No antigens are known for them. MiXCR, run by TCRdb on the 5' RACE reads, gives a single entry per CDR3 protein. The profile shows roughly 370,000 distinct CDR3 sequences, around 20% of them singletons. Sequencing input: blood, either unsorted or a sorted T cell fraction (not recorded which). The receptor source for this set is a male donor with ankylosing spondylitis.

The table lists this clonotype with many counts. This sequence joins TRBV29-1 and TRBJ1-1; 7 positions match TRBD1. V dropped 4 bases and J dropped 8; count of bases not matched to a gene: 4. Germline V gives CDR1 SQVTM, CDR2 ANQGSEA. This CDR3 has 11 residues. The CDR3 protein is CSVGTGAEAFF. As DNA, the CDR3 is TGCAGCGTTGGGACAGGAGCCGAAGCTTTCTTT.

This clonotype was detected a few times. The rearrangement uses TRBV9 and TRBJ2-1; no clear D gene. V was cut by 1 base and J by 5 bases, with 10 bases left in between. This CDR3 contains 14 residues. Germline loops: CDR1 SGDLS, CDR2 YYNGEE. The CDR3 DNA is TGTGCCAGCAGCGTAATTGGAGCTAACAATGAGCAGTTCTTC. This encodes CASSVIGANNEQFF.

This clonotype was picked up a small number of times. The V and J genes are TRBV7-9 and TRBJ2-1, with 8 bases matching TRBD1. Germline loops: CDR1 SEHNR, CDR2 FQNEAQ (reference sequence). The V segment lost 4 bases and the J segment 7 bases; nucleotides outside the gene matches: 9. This CDR3 is 15 amino acids long. CDR3: CASSSWTGKENEQFF. CDR3 nucleotides: TGTGCCAGCAGCTCATGGACAGGGAAGGAAAATGAGCAGTTCTTC.